This T cell receptor beta chain was found in a study of blood T cell repertoires in COVID-19. About the research overall: Samples taken during acute and convalescent COVID-19 were collected in the United States, Italy and Spain. PBMCs, B-cell-depleted T cells, or T cells were the source of the cDNA or gDNA that made up the material.

Losses at the gene ends were 3 bases for V and 3 bases for J; bases not matched to a gene: 2. Germline V gene lookup returns CDR1 MNHNS and CDR2 SASEGT. The CDR3 has 14 residues. Original handling: Reference gene primer amplification gave nucleated cell count estimates. Profiled with immunoSEQ multiplex PCR; TCRdb holds only in-frame clones, not every one. That table furnishes V, J and clone size, whereas the DNA furnished D and trimming. The sample shows hundreds of thousands of clones, 86% of them seen only once. The clonotype comes from a woman in her 30s with active or convalescent COVID-19. Sequenced sample: peripheral blood. The chain uses TRBV6-1 and TRBJ1-2, with 9 bases fitting TRBD1. CDR3: CASSEGQGDYGYTF. CDR3 sequence (DNA): TGTGCCAGCAGTGAGGGACAGGGTGACTATGGCTACACCTTC.